Described below is a single T cell receptor beta chain sequence and its context. CDR1 LNHDA and CDR2 SQIVND come from the germline V gene (reference sequence). The ends lost 3 bases at V and 2 bases at J; junction bases unmatched: 5. The CDR3 covers 15 residues. This entry belongs to a study of T cell changes during pregnancy in multiple sclerosis. Using immunoSEQ multiplex PCR, the repertoire was profiled, and TCRdb retains in-frame clones only, with some absent. Of fewer than 40,000 clones in the sample, roughly 93% were seen once. The sequences come from CD4+ T cells from peripheral blood mononuclear cells, collected after pregnancy. This sequence originates from a female donor with multiple sclerosis, enrolled in a pregnancy study. V gene TRBV19 combines with J gene TRBJ2-3, with 7 bases fitting TRBD2. CDR3 bases: TGTGCCAGTAGTATCGCCCGGGGGGTCACAGATACGCAGTATTTT. This encodes CASSIARGVTDTQYF.